The TCR beta chain described here comes from a study of blood T cells in healthy people across ages. Study observations and caveats: Versus aged donors, long-lived donors had higher diversity and more naive CD4+ cells. It was found that TCR beta diversity correlated strongly with the percentage of naive T cells. Donor CMV status was unknown, possibly confounding expanded clonotype changes.

The CDR3 is 16 residues long. The V gene's germline CDR1 is LGHNA and CDR2 YSLEER. Losses at the gene ends were 1 base for V and 4 bases for J; bases not matched to a gene: 4. Then a second PCR, running roughly 7 to 11 cycles, was carried out with a sample-barcoded 5' primer and a J-beta primer mix. TCRdb re-called the 5' RACE reads through MiXCR, storing one row per CDR3 protein. This table has approximately 800,000 distinct CDR3 sequences, roughly 25% appearing once. This clonotype was picked up a small number of times. Its target is not known. These same data were also listed under a study on T cells of mothers and their children. From that second work: All donors were healthy and Caucasian; they were a few mothers and their six children.

This clonotype was sampled from a boy aged 5-17 years in good health. The rearrangement joins TRBV4-3 to TRBJ2-1, with 10 bases identical to TRBD2. Sequencing input: blood. CDR3 loop: CASSQGTSGIYNEQFF. The CDR3 DNA reads as TGCGCCAGCAGCCAAGGGACTAGCGGTATTTACAATGAGCAGTTCTTC.